What follows are 30 T cell receptor beta chains derived from one specimen sequenced in a study of post-analysis software for immune sequencing data. Overall study findings and caveats: In patients, about 5 TRBV segments were more frequent than in controls, with TRBV5-6, TRBV5-1 and TRBV20-1 among them.

Built from TCR beta cDNA, the libraries had unique molecular identifiers in them. TCRdb itself ran the PCR reads through MiXCR, one entry per CDR3 protein. This table has roughly 400,000 distinct CDR3 sequences, about 40% appearing once. The antigens these receptors bind are not known. Sequenced sample: blood. The receptors shown here come from a girl between 2 and 10 years old with multiple sclerosis.

This clonotype has just a few counts. The chain joins TRBV7-9 to TRBJ1-2, with D possibly TRBD1 on 6 matching bases. The germline CDR1 and CDR2 sequences are SEHNR and FQNEAQ (reference sequence). Trimming pared 4 bases from V and 2 bases from J, leaving 17 bases between. The CDR3 consists of 16 residues. CDR3 sequence: CASSSRDTAENYGYTF. In DNA form, the CDR3 reads TGTGCCAGCAGCTCCCGGGACACAGCGGAGAACTATGGCTACACCTTC.

This clonotype was detected only a few times. The gene calls are TRBV7-2 and TRBJ2-7; TRBD2 might be the D (6 bases). The CDR3 is 16 residues long. In germline, CDR1 is SGHTA, CDR2 FQGNSA. V was cut by 5 bases and J by 0 bases, with 17 bases left in between. CDR3 DNA: TGTGCCAGCAGCCGAACCGGGAGCCCCAGCTCCTACGAGCAGTACTTC. Translated, it gives CASSRTGSPSSYEQYF.

This clonotype was counted many times. This chain joins TRBV5-1 and TRBJ2-7, with D tentatively TRBD1 (7 bases). Germline V gives CDR1 SGHRS, CDR2 YFSETQ. This CDR3 region has 16 residues. Trimming removed 0 bases from V and 3 bases from J, with 16 bases in between. Here the CDR3 DNA reads TGCGCCAGCAGCTTGGCATCCCAGGGGGGCTACTACGAGCAGTACTTC. Its translation: CASSLASQGGYYEQYF.

This chain links TRBV7-9 with TRBJ2-7; D unresolved. The V end was cut by 1 base, the J end by 4 bases, with 8 bases between. Germline loops: CDR1 SEHNR, CDR2 FQNEAQ (reference sequence). The CDR3 sequence is 13 residues long. CDR3 in amino acids: CASSLDPNYEQYF. In DNA, the CDR3 is TGTGCCAGCAGCTTAGATCCCAATTACGAGCAGTACTTC.

This rearrangement joins TRBV2 to TRBJ1-1; D not certain. Between the trimmed V and J ends, which lost 3 bases and 6 bases, there was a span of 17 bases. Per germline, CDR1 SNHLY and CDR2 FYNNEI. CDR3 length: 15 amino acids. For the CDR3, the DNA is TGTGCCAGCAGTGACGTCCAGCCACCATTCTCTGAAGCTTTCTTT. Encoded protein: CASSDVQPPFSEAFF.

Only a few counts were recorded for this clonotype. The V gene is TRBV3-1, the J gene TRBJ2-7; 9 bases map to TRBD2. Germline V gene lookup returns CDR1 LGHDT and CDR2 YNNKEL (reference sequence). The CDR3 extends over 16 amino acids. V shed 0 bases and J 6 bases; nucleotides not matched to a gene: 9. The CDR3 bases are TGTGCCAGCAGCCAAGAATGGCTAGCGGGGCCAAGCGAGCAGTACTTC. Translation gives CASSQEWLAGPSEQYF.

The chain links TRBV12-3 or TRBV12-4 to TRBJ1-2; maybe TRBD1 (6 bases). The CDR3 has 16 residues. Trimming pared 1 base from V and 0 bases from J, leaving 12 bases between. The CDR3 DNA reads as TGTGCCAGCAGTTTAGGGACAGTACATCCTAACTATGGCTACACCTTC. The encoded protein is CASSLGTVHPNYGYTF.

This clonotype appeared a few times. The CDR3: CSARGTSGHTDTQYF. DNA for the CDR3: TGCAGTGCTAGAGGGACTAGCGGACACACAGATACGCAGTATTTT. V gene TRBV20-1 combines with J gene TRBJ2-3, with 10 nucleotides matching TRBD2. Trimming took 1 base from V and 2 from J; bases not matched to a gene: 3. This CDR3 has 15 residues. Germline V gene lookup returns CDR1 DFQATT and CDR2 SNEGSKA (reference sequence).

The J gene is TRBJ1-1, the V gene TRBV20-1; D is undetermined. Germline loops: CDR1 DFQATT, CDR2 SNEGSKA (reference sequence). V lost 0 bases and J lost 11, with 22 bases in between. The CDR3 sequence is 15 residues long. This chain's CDR3 is CSARDRVRVGGGAFF. The DNA for the CDR3 is TGCAGTGCTAGAGACAGAGTCCGGGTGGGTGGCGGCGCTTTCTTT.

V is TRBV2 and J is TRBJ2-1; no clear D. The V gene's germline CDR1 is SNHLY and CDR2 FYNNEI. The CDR3 covers 15 residues. Trimming took 3 bases from V and 4 from J, leaving 13 bases between them. Here the CDR3 reads CASSDQEPLYNEQFF. The CDR3 DNA reads TGTGCCAGCAGTGATCAGGAGCCCCTGTACAATGAGCAGTTCTTC.

This clonotype was counted between two and nine times. The chain employs TRBV29-1 and TRBJ2-3; D is unclear. V was shortened by 2 bases and J by 4 bases, with 19 bases between the two germline ends. The germline CDR1 and CDR2 sequences are SQVTM and ANQGSEA. The length of the CDR3 is 16 residues. CDR3 DNA: TGCAGCGTTGAATTCGACGTAACCCCCGCGGCAGATACGCAGTATTTT. This encodes CSVEFDVTPAADTQYF.

With regard to this clonotype: At one end the junction does not follow the germline gene, possibly because of a read error. The V and J genes are TRBV7-7 and TRBJ2-3, with D possibly matching TRBD2 (5 bases). Per germline, CDR1 SSHAT and CDR2 FNYEAQ (reference sequence). CDR3 size: 14 residues. This CDR3 reads CASSQSGHTDTQYF. DNA for the CDR3: TGTGCTAGCAGCCAGAGCGGCCACACAGATACGCAGTATTTT.

This clonotype was counted between two and nine times. The chain is built from TRBV4-1 and TRBJ2-4; D remains unclear. Germline loops: CDR1 MGHRA, CDR2 YSYEKL. Trimming shortened V by 5 bases and J by 4 bases, and 0 bases separated the two germline ends. The CDR3 extends over 10 amino acids. CDR3: CASSKNIQYF. The CDR3, as DNA: TGCGCCAGCAGCAAAAACATTCAGTACTTC.

This clonotype was seen a handful of times. A much larger clone differs by one base, so this may be a read error. The chain links TRBV6-5 to TRBJ1-5; D may be TRBD1 (5 bases). Germline CDR1 MNHEY, CDR2 SVGAGI. CDR3 length: 12 residues. V was pared by 6 bases and J by 5 bases, with 8 bases between. The chain's CDR3 is CASRTADQPQHF. CDR3 nucleotides: TGTGCCAGCAGGACAGCGGATCAGCCCCAGCATTTT.

This clonotype was observed a handful of times. This chain uses TRBV5-1 with TRBJ1-2; 10 bases are a match to TRBD1. The CDR3 sequence is 15 residues long. The trim removed 4 bases at V and 4 bases at J, leaving 7 bases unmatched. Germline V gene lookup returns CDR1 SGHRS and CDR2 YFSETQ. The CDR3 protein is CASSTDRGQSYGYTF. The CDR3 region has the DNA TGCGCCAGCAGCACTGACAGGGGGCAGAGCTATGGCTACACCTTC.

This clonotype was found a few times. The chain employs TRBV10-3 and TRBJ1-2; possibly TRBD1 for D (6 bases). Deletions cut 4 bases from V and 8 bases from J, with 11 bases between. CDR1 and CDR2 (germline): ENHRY, SYGVKD. The CDR3 consists of 12 residues. CDR3 sequence reads: CAISGGAEGYTF. CDR3 in DNA: TGTGCCATCAGTGGGGGGGCTGAAGGCTACACCTTC.

This clonotype showed up just a few times. The CDR3 DNA reads TGCGCCAGCAGCTTACGCTGGGGGTCTAAATACGAGCAGTACTTC. Its translation is CASSLRWGSKYEQYF. The chain carries TRBV5-1 and TRBJ2-7; D is perhaps TRBD1 or TRBD2 (5 bases each). Germline V CDR1 and CDR2: SGHRS, YFSETQ. This CDR3 region has 15 residues. Trimming took off 2 bases at V and 4 bases at J, with 16 bases between the two ends.

This clonotype was seen only a few times. The chain couples TRBV9 to TRBJ1-6; 8 bases line up with TRBD1. J gave up 7 bases and V 3 bases, and 12 bases lay outside the gene matches. CDR3 length: 17 amino acids. CDR1 and CDR2 from the germline V gene are SGDLS and YYNGEE. The DNA of the CDR3 is TGTGCCAGCAGCGGACTCACTCCGGGACAGGCGAATTCACCCCTCCACTTT. Translating gives CASSGLTPGQANSPLHF.

This clonotype has a handful of counts. This chain connects TRBV27 to TRBJ2-4; 7 bases match TRBD1. CDR3 length: 12 residues. J gave up 13 bases and V 3 bases, and 6 bases lay outside the gene matches. Germline V gene lookup returns CDR1 MNHEY and CDR2 SMNVEV (reference sequence). CDR3 DNA sequence: TGTGCCAGCAGTTTCACAGGGGAAGAGCAGTACTTC. Protein sequence: CASSFTGEEQYF.

The chain has TRBV11-2 and TRBJ2-3; unclear D gene. The CDR3 covers 12 residues. V gave up 9 bases and J gave up 2 bases, with 9 bases separating them. Germline V CDR1 and CDR2: SGHAT, FQNNGV. The CDR3 DNA sequence: TGTGCCAGTGCGCTACCCACAGATACGCAGTATTTT. Its protein product is CASALPTDTQYF.

This sequence joins TRBV3-1 and TRBJ1-5, with 8 bases aligning to TRBD1. CDR1 is LGHDT and CDR2 is YNNKEL in the germline V gene (reference sequence). The trim removed 4 bases at V and 6 bases at J, leaving 8 bases unmatched. The CDR3 has 15 residues. CDR3 bases: TGTGCCAGCAGCCTCGCGGGACAGGAGACTCAGCCCCAGCATTTT. Its protein product is CASSLAGQETQPQHF.

This clonotype was found a few times. V is TRBV11-1 and J is TRBJ2-1; D call uncertain. Trimming removed 10 bases at V and 7 bases at J, with 11 bases between. The CDR3 runs 11 residues. CDR1 is SGHAT, CDR2 FQDESV, per germline (reference sequence). CDR3: CATASGNEQFF. DNA of the CDR3: TGTGCCACAGCATCTGGTAATGAGCAGTTCTTC.

This clonotype was picked up many times. The chain employs TRBV12-3 or TRBV12-4 and TRBJ2-3; D gene ambiguous. V lost 5 bases to trimming and J lost 6 bases, with 15 bases between them. This CDR3 comprises 14 residues. The CDR3 protein is CASSGLAATDTQYF. DNA for the CDR3: TGTGCCAGCAGTGGGCTGGCGGCCACCGATACGCAGTATTTT.

This clonotype was detected a few times. The J gene is TRBJ2-5, the V gene TRBV13, with TRBD1 matching 8 bases. The V gene's germline CDR1 is PRHDT and CDR2 FYEKMQ (reference sequence). V was clipped by 6 bases and J by 4 bases; unmatched bases: 4. CDR3 length: 13 residues. This CDR3 is CASSQDRVETQYF. In nucleotides, the CDR3 is TGTGCCAGCAGTCAGGACAGGGTAGAGACCCAGTACTTC.

The J gene is TRBJ2-3, the V gene TRBV9; 9 bases line up with TRBD2. Germline CDR1 SGDLS, CDR2 YYNGEE. The CDR3 runs 17 residues. J was trimmed by 2 bases and V by 0 bases; bases with no gene match: 7. DNA of the CDR3: TGTGCCAGCAGCGTAGACGTAGCGGGGGTTCTCACAGATACGCAGTATTTT. Translated, it gives CASSVDVAGVLTDTQYF. Complete variable domain (other parts from reference TRBV9 and TRBJ2-3): DSGVTQTPKHLITATGQRVTLRCSPRSGDLSVYWYQQSLDQGLQFLIQYYNGEERAKGNILERFSAQQFPDLHSELNLSSLELGDSALYFCASSVDVAGVLTDTQYFGPGTRLTVL.

The V gene is TRBV4-2, the J gene TRBJ1-5; 9 bases align to TRBD1. CDR1 LGHNA and CDR2 YNFKEQ come from the germline V gene. V lost 3 bases to trimming and J lost 0 bases; unmatched junction nucleotides: 9. The CDR3 runs 18 residues. The CDR3 DNA reads TGTGCCAGCAGCCAGGACAGGGGCCCAGACGATAGCAATCAGCCCCAGCATTTT. This translates into CASSQDRGPDDSNQPQHF.

This clonotype has more than one count but fewer than ten. The V gene is TRBV20-1, the J gene TRBJ2-1; TRBD1 might be the D (5 bases). Trimming shortened V by 5 bases and J by 3 bases, and 8 bases separated the two germline ends. Germline-derived CDR1 and CDR2 are DFQATT and SNEGSKA (reference sequence). The CDR3 spans 12 residues. DNA for the CDR3: TGCAGTGCTGCGCAGGGCTACAATGAGCAGTTCTTC. Protein sequence: CSAAQGYNEQFF.

V usage is TRBV20-1 and J usage is TRBJ2-1; TRBD1 matches at 8 bases. Germline values: CDR1 DFQATT, CDR2 SNEGSKA (reference sequence). CDR3 length equals 12 residues. V lost 6 bases to trimming and J lost 7 bases; unmatched junction nucleotides: 5. The CDR3 loop is CSAGGQGNEQFF. CDR3 coding DNA: TGCAGTGCCGGAGGACAGGGAAATGAGCAGTTCTTC.

This sequence joins TRBV4-2 and TRBJ1-5, with D possibly being TRBD1 (6 bases). V was clipped by 2 bases and J by 6 bases, with 23 bases between them. The CDR3 has 18 amino acids. Germline V CDR1 and CDR2: LGHNA, YNFKEQ. Written as DNA, the CDR3 is TGTGCCAGCAGCCAATCCTATGACAGGCTCGACCCTCGTCAGCCCCAGCATTTT. This translates into CASSQSYDRLDPRQPQHF.

CDR3 amino acids: CASSRTDYNEQFF. The DNA for the CDR3 is TGTGCCAGCAGCCGAACTGATTACAATGAGCAGTTCTTC. This chain connects TRBV7-2 to TRBJ2-1; D call uncertain. The CDR3 totals 13 residues. Trimming took off 5 bases at V and 4 bases at J, with 9 bases between the two ends. CDR1 SGHTA and CDR2 FQGNSA come from the germline V gene.